This TCR beta chain was recorded in a study of blood T cell repertoires in COVID-19. At the level of the study: Specimens from acute and convalescent COVID-19 originated in the United States, Italy and Spain.

Per the study methods: For nucleated cells, counts were estimated from reference gene primer amplification. Only in-frame clones appear in the TCRdb table, and some are missing; sequencing was by immunoSEQ multiplex PCR. V and J calls and clone size follow that table, whereas D and trimming were derived from the DNA. In the table there are about 260,000 clones, over 80% of which are singletons. The CDR3 has 14 amino acids. Trimming at V came to 1 base and at J to 5 bases, leaving 4 bases not matched to a gene. Germline V gene lookup returns CDR1 SGHTA and CDR2 FQGNSA. Source material: peripheral blood. The chain combines TRBV7-2 with TRBJ2-7, with 8 nucleotides matching TRBD1. This receptor was taken from a woman between 35 and 50 years old who had recovered from COVID-19. CDR3 DNA: TGTGCCAGCAGCTTAGGGCAGGGGGCCGACGAGCAGTACTTC. Amino acid sequence: CASSLGQGADEQYF.